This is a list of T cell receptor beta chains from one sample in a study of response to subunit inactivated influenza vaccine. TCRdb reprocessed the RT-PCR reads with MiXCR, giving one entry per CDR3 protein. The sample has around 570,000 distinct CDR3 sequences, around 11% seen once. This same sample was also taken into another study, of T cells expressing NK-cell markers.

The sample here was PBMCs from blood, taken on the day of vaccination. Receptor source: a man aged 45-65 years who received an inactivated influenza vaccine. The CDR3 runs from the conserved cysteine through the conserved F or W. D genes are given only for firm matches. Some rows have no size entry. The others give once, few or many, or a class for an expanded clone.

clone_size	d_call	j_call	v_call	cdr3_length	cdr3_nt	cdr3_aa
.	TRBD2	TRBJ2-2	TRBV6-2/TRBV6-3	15	TGTGCCAGCAGCTCCCTAGCGGGAGAGACCGGGGAGCTGTTTTTT	CASSSLAGETGELFF
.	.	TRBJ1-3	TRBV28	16	TGTGCCAGCAGTTTATCCCTACAAGTCTCTGGAAACACCATATATTTT	CASSLSLQVSGNTIYF
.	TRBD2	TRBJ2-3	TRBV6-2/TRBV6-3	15	TGTGCCAGCAGTTACAGGGACTACCGGGATGATACGCAGTATTTT	CASSYRDYRDDTQYF
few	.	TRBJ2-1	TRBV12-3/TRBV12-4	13	TGTGCCAGCAGTTTAATGACTAGAGTTGAGCAGTTCTTC	CASSLMTRVEQFF
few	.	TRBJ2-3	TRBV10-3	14	TGTGCCATCAGTGAGTCGGCTAGCGAGGGTACGCAGTATTTT	CAISESASEGTQYF
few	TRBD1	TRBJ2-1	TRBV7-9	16	TGTGCCAGCAGCTTTCCCTCCGGGACAGGGGGCTATGAGCAGTTCTTC	CASSFPSGTGGYEQFF
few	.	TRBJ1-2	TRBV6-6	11	TGTGCCAGCAGGTGGAACTATGGCTACACCTTC	CASRWNYGYTF
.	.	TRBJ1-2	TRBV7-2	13	TGTGCCAGCGATACGGGGCCCCCCTATGGCTACACCTTC	CASDTGPPYGYTF
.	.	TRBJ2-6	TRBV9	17	TGTGCCAGCAGCGCTAGACAGGTCCCCTCTGGGGCCAACGTCCTGACTTTC	CASSARQVPSGANVLTF
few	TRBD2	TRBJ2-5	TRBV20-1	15	TGCAGTGCTAGAGACCCCGGGACTAGCGGAGAGACCCAGTACTTC	CSARDPGTSGETQYF
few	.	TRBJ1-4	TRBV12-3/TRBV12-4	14	TGTGCCAGCAGTTTTGGTCAGGGTACGGAAAAACTGTTTTTT	CASSFGQGTEKLFF
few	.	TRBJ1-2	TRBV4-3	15	TGCGCCAGCAGCCAAGGAAGCCGGACGCACTATGGCTACACCTTC	CASSQGSRTHYGYTF
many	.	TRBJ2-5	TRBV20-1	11	TGCAGTGCCAGGTACCAAGAGACCCAGTACTTC	CSARYQETQYF
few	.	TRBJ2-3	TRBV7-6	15	TGTGCCAGCAGCTTAGCGCACCGGAGCACAGATACGCAGTATTTT	CASSLAHRSTDTQYF
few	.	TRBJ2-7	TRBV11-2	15	TGTGCCAGCAGCTTAGAGGCCAGGACGCCCTACGAGCAGTACTTC	CASSLEARTPYEQYF
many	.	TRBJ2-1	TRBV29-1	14	TGCAGCGTGACTTGGGGAGGCTCCTACAATGAGCAGTTCTTC	CSVTWGGSYNEQFF
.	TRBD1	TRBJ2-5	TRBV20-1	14	TGCAGTGCCGAGAGCAGGGGGATCCAAGAGACCCAGTACTTC	CSAESRGIQETQYF
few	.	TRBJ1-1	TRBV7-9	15	TGTGCCAGCAGCTTAGCAAGGGCCATGAACACTGAAGCTTTCTTT	CASSLARAMNTEAFF
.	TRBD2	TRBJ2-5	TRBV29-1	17	TGCAGCGTTGGAGAACTAGCGGGAGGGCCGCGGGTGGAGACCCAGTACTTC	CSVGELAGGPRVETQYF
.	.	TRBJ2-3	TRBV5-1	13	TGCGCCAGCAGCCCGCAGCTCACAGATACGCAGTATTTT	CASSPQLTDTQYF
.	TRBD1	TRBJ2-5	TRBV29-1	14	TGCAGCGTTATAACAGGGGGCCGGGGAGAGACCCAGTACTTC	CSVITGGRGETQYF
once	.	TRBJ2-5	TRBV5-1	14	TGCGCCAGCAGCTTGTTGGGGAACCGGGAGACCCTGTACTTC	CASSLLGNRETLYF
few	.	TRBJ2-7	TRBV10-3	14	TGTGCCATCAGTGATGGGGGCAGGTCCTACGAGCAGTACTTC	CAISDGGRSYEQYF
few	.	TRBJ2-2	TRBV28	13	TGTGCCAGCAGTTTGGGGCGAATGGGGGAGCTGTTTTTT	CASSLGRMGELFF
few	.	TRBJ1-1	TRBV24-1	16	TGTGCCACCAGTGATCCGAGCCGGGCCGTGAACACTGAAGCTTTCTTT	CATSDPSRAVNTEAFF
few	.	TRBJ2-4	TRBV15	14	TGTGCCACCAGCAGAGGAGAAGGGACAAACATTCAGTACTTC	CATSRGEGTNIQYF
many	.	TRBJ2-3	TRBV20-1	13	TGCAGTGCTATTCCTGAGGGGGAAGATACGCAGTATTTT	CSAIPEGEDTQYF
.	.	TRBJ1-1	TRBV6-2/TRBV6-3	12	TGTGCCAGCAGTTACAGGGAATCTGAAGCTTTCTTT	CASSYRESEAFF
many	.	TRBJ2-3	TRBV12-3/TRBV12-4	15	TGTGCCAGCAGTTTAGAGGCAGGGAAAACAGATACGCAGTATTTT	CASSLEAGKTDTQYF
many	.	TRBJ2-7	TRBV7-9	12	TGTGCCAGCAGCTTAGGGACAGAAGCCCTGAAATTC	CASSLGTEALKF
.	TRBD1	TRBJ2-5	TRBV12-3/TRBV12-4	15	TGTGCCAGCAGTTTTCGGGACAGGGGGCGTGAGACCCAGTACTTC	CASSFRDRGRETQYF
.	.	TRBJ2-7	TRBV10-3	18	TGTGCCATCAGTGAGTCTATACTTCTCAGGGTTGAGGACTACGAGCAGTACTTC	CAISESILLRVEDYEQYF
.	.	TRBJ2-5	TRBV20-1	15	TGCAGTGCTTCTTTTGACGGAGCCCGCCAAGAGACCCAGTACTTC	CSASFDGARQETQYF
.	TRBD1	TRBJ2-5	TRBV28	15	TGTGCCAGCAGTTACCGGACAGGGATGGAAGAGACCCAGTACTTC	CASSYRTGMEETQYF
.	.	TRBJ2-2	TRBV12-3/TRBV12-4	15	TGTGCCAGCAGTTTTTATGGGTCTAACACCGGGGAGCTGTTTTTT	CASSFYGSNTGELFF
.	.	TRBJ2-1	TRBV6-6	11	TGTGCCAGCTCCCGGGATATTGAGCAGTTCTTC	CASSRDIEQFF
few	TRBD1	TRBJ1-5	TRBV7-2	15	TGTGCCAGCAGCCCTACTCCTCGACAGGGCCAGCCCCAGCATTTT	CASSPTPRQGQPQHF
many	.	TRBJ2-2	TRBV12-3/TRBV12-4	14	TGTGCCAGCAGTTCCGGGACGGCTGGCCGGGAGCTGTTTTTT	CASSSGTAGRELFF
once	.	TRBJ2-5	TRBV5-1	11	TGCGCCAGCACGGACGGAGAGACCCAGTACTTC	CASTDGETQYF
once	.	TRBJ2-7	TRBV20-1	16	TGCAGTGCTAGAGATTGGTTGCGGGACGGGACCTACGACCAGTACTTC	CSARDWLRDGTYDQYF
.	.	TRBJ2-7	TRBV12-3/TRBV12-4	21	TGTGCCAGCAGTTCTTTCAGGGTACAAAGTGTGACGGACTCACTGACCTACGAGCAGTACTTC	CASSSFRVQSVTDSLTYEQYF
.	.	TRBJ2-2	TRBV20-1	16	TGCAGTGCTAGAGGATCGACACAGGGCGGCACCGGGGAGCTGTTTTTT	CSARGSTQGGTGELFF
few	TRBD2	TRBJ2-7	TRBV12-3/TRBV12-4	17	TGTGCCAGCAGTGTACCTAAGACTAGCGGGGCCCCCTACGAGCAGTACTTC	CASSVPKTSGAPYEQYF
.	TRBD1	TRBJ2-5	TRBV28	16	TGTGCCAGCAGTTTCCTCGGACAGGCCCTTCAAGAGACCCAGTACTTC	CASSFLGQALQETQYF
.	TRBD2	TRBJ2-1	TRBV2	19	TGTGCCTTCTACCGAGGGACTAGCGGGGGACAAAGCTCCTACAATGAGCAGTTCTTC	CAFYRGTSGGQSSYNEQFF
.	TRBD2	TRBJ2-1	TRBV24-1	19	TGTGCCACCAGTGATTTAGGGACTAGCGGGACTCAGGTTGCCAATGAGCAGTTCTTC	CATSDLGTSGTQVANEQFF
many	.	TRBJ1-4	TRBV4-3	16	TGCGCCAGCAGCCAGGGGGCACAGCCCCGCAGTGAAAAACTGTTTTTT	CASSQGAQPRSEKLFF
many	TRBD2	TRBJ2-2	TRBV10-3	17	TGTGCCATCAGTGCCCCGGTGGGACTAGCGGACACCGGGGAGCTGTTTTTT	CAISAPVGLADTGELFF
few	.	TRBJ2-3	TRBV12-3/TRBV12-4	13	TGTGCCAGCAGTCGGAGCAAGGGAGATACGCAGTATTTT	CASSRSKGDTQYF
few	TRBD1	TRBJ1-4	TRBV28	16	TGTGCCAGCAGTTTATCCCCCCAGGGGGCAGGTGGAAAACTGTTTTTT	CASSLSPQGAGGKLFF
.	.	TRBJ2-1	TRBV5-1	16	TGCGCCAGCCACGACTCGAGGGAAAGTGAGCGCAATGAGCAGTTCTTC	CASHDSRESERNEQFF
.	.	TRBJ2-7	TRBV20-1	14	TGCAGTGCTAGAGGTTACAGGGCATCCGACGAGCAGTACTTC	CSARGYRASDEQYF